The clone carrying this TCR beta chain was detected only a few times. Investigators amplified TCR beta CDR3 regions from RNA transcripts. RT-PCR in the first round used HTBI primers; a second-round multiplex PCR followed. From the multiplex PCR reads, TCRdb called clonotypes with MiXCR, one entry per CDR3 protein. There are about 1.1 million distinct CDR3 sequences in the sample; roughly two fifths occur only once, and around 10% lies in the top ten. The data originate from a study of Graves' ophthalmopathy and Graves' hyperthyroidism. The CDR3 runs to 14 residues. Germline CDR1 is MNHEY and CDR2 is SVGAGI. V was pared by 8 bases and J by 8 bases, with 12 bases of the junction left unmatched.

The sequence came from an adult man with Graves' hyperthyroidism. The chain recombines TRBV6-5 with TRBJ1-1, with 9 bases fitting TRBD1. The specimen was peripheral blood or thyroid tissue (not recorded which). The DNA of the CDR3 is TGTGCCAGCGTTTTCCGACAGGGGGTCGGGGAAGCTTTCTTT. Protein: CASVFRQGVGEAFF.